Shown below are 2 T cell receptor beta chains from a single sample sequenced in a study of T-cell reconstitution after alpha-beta-depleted transplantation in children. Unique molecular identifiers were incorporated into the prepared TCRbeta library. TCRdb analysed the PCR reads with MiXCR anew, one entry per CDR3 protein. The sample yields 250,000 to 300,000 distinct CDR3 sequences, almost 10% seen once. Source: PBMCs from the stem cell graft donor, taken from the stem cell graft. Source of these receptors: a human donor who donated a stem cell graft to a child with SCID.

This clonotype was recorded a few times. The chain links TRBV12-5 to TRBJ1-2, with 10 nucleotides matching TRBD1. CDR3 length: 19 amino acids. From germline, CDR1 is LGHNT and CDR2 FRNRAP. J lost 5 bases, V lost 0 bases, and 15 bases had no gene match. CDR3 in amino acids: CASGLVPGQGIGLPYGYTF. CDR3 DNA: TGTGCTAGTGGTTTGGTCCCGGGACAGGGGATCGGCTTGCCTTATGGCTACACCTTC.

A few counts support this clonotype. This chain uses TRBV3-1 with TRBJ1-4, with TRBD1 as a possible D gene (5 bases). Germline V gene data show CDR1 as LGHDT and CDR2 as YNNKEL (reference sequence). The CDR3 sequence is 18 residues long. V was shortened by 5 bases and J by 0 bases, with 19 bases between the two germline ends. In nucleotides, the CDR3 is TGTGCCAGCAGCACAGCAGGGACCCGCTTCCCAACTAATGAAAAACTGTTTTTT. This gives the protein CASSTAGTRFPTNEKLFF.